This T cell receptor (beta chain) appears in the sequencing data of a study of T cells expressing NK-cell markers. On this clonotype: Its cognate antigen is unknown.

This CDR3 spans 15 amino acids. Germline loops: CDR1 SGHTA, CDR2 FQGNSA. A 5'RACE template switching approach incorporating UMIs was used to make TCR beta cDNA. No DNA is given; TCRdb re-called the 5' RACE reads and lists each CDR3 protein once. This listing includes about 260,000 distinct CDR3 sequences. Notes on the study in general: In a group of several donors, dominant NKG2C+ clonotypes represented about 1.0-7.5% of CD8+ T cells.

The TCR sequence derives from a woman between 18 and 69 years old in good health. This chain links TRBV7-2 with TRBJ2-3; TCRdb lists TRBD1, though no DNA is available to test this call. Sequencing used blood T cells: a sorted CD56 or NKG2C T cell subset, CD4+ or CD8+ T cells, or bulk PBMC T cells (not recorded which). The CDR3 here is CASSLSPGAGDTQYF.